This note documents a single T cell receptor beta chain sequence. Its cognate antigen is unknown. Distinct nucleotide sequences in the sample also encode this CDR3. The data derive from a study of cytomegalovirus exposure and HLA in healthy donors. At the level of the study: An analysis done earlier identified roughly 120 million unique TCR beta sequences from roughly 190 million T cells. Inside one of the first data releases sat about 85 million unique TCRs taken from HLA-typed donors. General study results and limits: Among TCR beta chains, those listed as cytomegalovirus-associated numbered about 150. Across all donors, roughly uniform sequencing depth was an assumption of the presence/absence analyses.

60 Vbeta and 13 Jbeta primers were used in PCR. Assay: immunoSEQ multiplex PCR; the TCRdb copy retains only in-frame clones and omits some. The sample holds about 110,000 clones, 70% seen once. This receptor was identified in a middle-aged man in good health and CMV-seropositive. The specimen was PBMCs.

CDR3 nucleotide sequence: TGCAGCGCCTCGACTGCAACCCTGAACACCGGGGAGCTGTTTTTT. Amino acid sequence: CSASTATLNTGELFF. The genes are TRBV29-1 and TRBJ2-2; D gene unclear. The V end lost 7 bases, the J end lost 1 base, and 16 bases lay between the germline ends. CDR3 size: 15 residues. Germline-derived CDR1 and CDR2 are SQVTM and ANQGSEA.